This T cell receptor beta chain was recorded in a study of blood T cells in healthy people across ages. Background on the study: When template switching was applied, about one barcoded beta molecule was captured per two T cells. Study findings and constraints: Donors of long life had a larger count of naive CD4+ cells and greater diversity than aged donors.

Next came a second PCR, run for roughly 6 to 11 cycles, which used a sample-barcoded 5' primer along with a J-beta primer mix. A tag from a template-switch adaptor with 12 random nucleotides marked each cDNA molecule. TCRdb ran MiXCR on the 5' RACE reads and lists one entry per CDR3 protein. This sample has hundreds of thousands of distinct CDR3 sequences, with 30% to 45% found just once. As regards this clonotype: As yet, its antigen is unknown.

Germline-derived CDR1 and CDR2 are SGHRS and YFSETQ. Deletions cut 7 bases from V and 4 bases from J, with 14 bases between. This CDR3 has 13 residues. Healthy Caucasians from Russia aged about 6 to 95 served as donors. The clonotype comes from a man younger than 30 in good health. The specimen was blood. The V gene is TRBV5-1, the J gene TRBJ1-1, with D tentatively TRBD1 (5 bases). This CDR3 reads CASAAGGLTEAFF. Written as DNA, the CDR3 is TGCGCCAGCGCTGCCGGGGGACTCACTGAAGCTTTCTTT.